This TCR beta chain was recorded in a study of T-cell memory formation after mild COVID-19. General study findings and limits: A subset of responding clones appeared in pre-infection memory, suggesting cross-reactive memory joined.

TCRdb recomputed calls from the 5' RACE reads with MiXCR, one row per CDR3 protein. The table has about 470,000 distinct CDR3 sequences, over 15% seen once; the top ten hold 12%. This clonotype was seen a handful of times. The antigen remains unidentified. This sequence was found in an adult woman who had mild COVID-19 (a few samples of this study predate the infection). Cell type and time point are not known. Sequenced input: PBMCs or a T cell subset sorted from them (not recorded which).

The CDR3 here is CASTGHTLNTEAFF. The CDR3 DNA is TGCGCCAGCACAGGGCATACTCTGAACACTGAAGCTTTCTTT. The gene calls are TRBV5-1 and TRBJ1-1; possibly TRBD1 for D (5 bases). The germline V gene has CDR1 SGHRS and CDR2 YFSETQ. The CDR3 covers 14 residues. Trimming cost V 6 bases and J 0 bases, with 12 bases left between them. Complete variable domain (other parts from reference TRBV5-1 and TRBJ1-1): KAGVTQTPRYLIKTRGQQVTLSCSPISGHRSVSWYQQTPGQGLQFLFEYFSETQRNKGNFPGRFSGRQFSNSRSEMNVSTLELGDSALYLCASTGHTLNTEAFFGQGTRLTVV.